The following is a T cell receptor beta chain sequence with its context. The antigen is not known. This sample was taken from a study of CXCR3-negative and CXCR3-positive naive CD8 T cells. On the study more broadly: Collectively, the libraries yielded 140 million or so TRB reads in total, at about 1.5 +/- 0.3 million per library. Findings of the study overall: Most assays used freshly isolated PBMCs, as cryopreservation partially reduced CXCR3. Memory cells diverged, while naive CXCR3-positive and CXCR3-negative cells had similar TRBV-TRBJ usage.

The CDR3 extends over 13 amino acids. From germline, CDR1 is MDHEN and CDR2 SYDVKM. Through 5' RACE with UMI labels, the TRB cDNA libraries were prepared. TCRdb re-called the 5' RACE reads and shows each CDR3 protein once, DNA omitted. This sample carries under 45,000 distinct CDR3 sequences, with roughly 14% going to the ten biggest clones. Sequencing was performed on memory CD8+ T cells from blood. This TCR was sampled from a human donor in good health. Some clones in this sample may be carry-over from other donors' samples. The chain links TRBV28 to TRBJ1-1; the D call of TRBD1 rests on TCRdb alone, since no DNA is present to check it. CDR3 sequence: CASSLRPPTEAFF.